The 23 T cell receptor beta chains below all came from one sample that was sequenced in a study of cytomegalovirus exposure and HLA in healthy donors. The PCR used 60 Vbeta and 13 Jbeta primers. TCRdb's copy holds only in-frame clones and misses some; the assay was immunoSEQ multiplex PCR. This table holds about 210,000 clones. The sequencing input was PBMCs. These receptor sequences come from a woman aged 25 to 39 in good health and CMV-seropositive.

The chain is built from TRBV7-8 and TRBJ1-2, with TRBD1 as a possible D gene (5 bases). V was pared by 7 bases and J by 4 bases, with 13 bases between. Germline-derived CDR1 and CDR2 are SGHVS and FQNEAQ. CDR3 length: 13 amino acids. For the CDR3, the DNA is TGTGCCAGCACCTCCGGGGGGACCTATGGCTACACCTTC. It is translated as CASTSGGTYGYTF.

The gene calls are TRBV7-8 and TRBJ1-4; D perhaps matches TRBD1 (6 bases). Trimming removed 3 bases at V and 2 bases at J, with 10 bases between. Per the germline V gene, CDR1 is SGHVS and CDR2 is FQNEAQ. The CDR3 spans 15 residues. The CDR3 DNA reads TGTGCCAGCAGCTTGCGGACAGTTACTAATGAAAAACTGTTTTTT. Protein sequence: CASSLRTVTNEKLFF.

The CDR3 DNA reads as TGTGCCAGCAGTCTGGGAGGGGACCACGAGCAGTACTTC. This sequence encodes CASSLGGDHEQYF. The chain carries TRBV6-6 and TRBJ2-7; 7 bases agree with TRBD2. Germline CDR1 is MNHNY and CDR2 is SVGAGI (reference sequence). V lost 5 bases, J lost 5 bases, and 6 bases stayed unmatched. The CDR3 runs to 13 residues.

The CDR3 spells CSALRSYEQYF. CDR3 nucleotide sequence: TGCAGTGCCCTCCGCTCCTACGAGCAGTACTTC. The gene calls are TRBV20-1 and TRBJ2-7; no clear D gene. Germline loops: CDR1 DFQATT, CDR2 SNEGSKA (reference sequence). This CDR3 contains 11 residues. V was trimmed by 6 bases and J by 0 bases, leaving 6 bases between them.

J is TRBJ2-1 and V is TRBV5-4, with 16 nucleotides matching TRBD2. Germline V gives CDR1 SGHNT, CDR2 YYREEE (reference sequence). The V and J ends lost 5 bases and 4 bases, in that order; junction bases with no gene match: 15. There are 20 residues in the CDR3. The CDR3 sequence is CASSKPSGTSGRAAYNEQFF. CDR3 nucleotide sequence: TGTGCCAGCAGTAAACCGTCCGGGACTAGCGGGAGGGCCGCGTACAATGAGCAGTTCTTC.

The CDR3 DNA sequence: TGTGCCAGCAGCCCCGGAGACAGGGGAGACTACGAGCAGTACTTC. Translation gives CASSPGDRGDYEQYF. The chain carries TRBV7-8 and TRBJ2-7, with 8 bases that match TRBD1. This CDR3 has 15 amino acids. V lost 5 bases, J lost 3 bases, and 9 bases stayed unmatched. CDR1 and CDR2 from the germline V gene are SGHVS and FQNEAQ.

The chain carries TRBV19 and TRBJ2-5; 10 bases agree with TRBD1. Looked up from germline, CDR1 is LNHDA and CDR2 is SQIVND (reference sequence). The V segment lost 6 bases and the J segment 2 bases; nucleotides outside the gene matches: 6. This CDR3 region has 15 residues. The CDR3 spells CASRRQGARQETQYF. The CDR3 DNA reads TGTGCCAGTAGGCGACAGGGGGCGAGGCAAGAGACCCAGTACTTC.

V gene TRBV7-9 combines with J gene TRBJ1-5; TRBD1 aligns across 7 bases. Germline CDR1 reads SEHNR; CDR2 reads FQNEAQ (reference sequence). CDR3 length: 16 amino acids. After removal of 4 bases from V and 0 bases from J, the junction contained 6 bases not matched to a gene. The CDR3 here is CASSSRGTASNQPQHF. The CDR3 DNA sequence: TGTGCCAGCAGCTCCCGGGGGACAGCTAGCAATCAGCCCCAGCATTTT.

The chain uses TRBV27 and TRBJ1-2; D gene unclear. The CDR3 has 14 residues. CDR1 is MNHEY and CDR2 is SMNVEV in the germline V gene (reference sequence). With 2 bases removed from V and 2 bases from J, the gap between germline ends came to 9 bases. The CDR3, as DNA: TGTGCCAGCAGTTTACGGGGAGGGAACTATGGCTACACCTTC. It yields the protein CASSLRGGNYGYTF.

The chain combines TRBV5-1 with TRBJ1-1; D might be TRBD1 (6 bases). CDR3 length: 15 residues. Trimming left V 0 bases short and J 4 bases short, with 13 bases between. Germline loops: CDR1 SGHRS, CDR2 YFSETQ. The chain's CDR3 is CASSLDPGTSTEAFF. The DNA of the CDR3 is TGCGCCAGCAGCTTGGACCCAGGGACAAGCACTGAAGCTTTCTTT.

The gene calls are TRBV11-2 and TRBJ1-4, with D possibly matching TRBD1 (5 bases). The ends were cut back, 0 bases at V and 8 bases at J, with 13 bases in the middle. Germline V lookup: CDR1 SGHAT, CDR2 FQNNGV. The CDR3 spans 15 residues. CDR3 sequence: CASSLDVGGVEKLFF. The DNA for the CDR3 is TGTGCCAGCAGCTTAGATGTCGGAGGGGTGGAAAAACTGTTTTTT.

The chain couples TRBV10-1 to TRBJ1-2; D is possibly TRBD1 (5 bases). The V gene's germline CDR1 is WNHNN and CDR2 SYGVQD (reference sequence). V gave up 0 bases and J gave up 3 bases, with 5 bases separating them. The CDR3 loop spans 13 amino acids. The CDR3 protein is CASSESGDYGYTF. Here the CDR3 DNA reads TGCGCCAGCAGTGAGTCAGGGGACTATGGCTACACCTTC.

V and J are TRBV4-1 and TRBJ1-1, with 12 positions matching TRBD1. Germline CDR1 and CDR2: MGHRA and YSYEKL. V shed 4 bases, J shed 1 base, and the junction held 1 base outside the gene matches. This CDR3 comprises 15 residues. Here the CDR3 DNA reads TGCGCCAGCAGCCCGGGACAGGGGGCGAACACTGAAGCTTTCTTT. This codes for CASSPGQGANTEAFF.

V is TRBV7-6 and J is TRBJ2-1; possible D gene TRBD2, 6 bases. The germline CDR1 and CDR2 sequences are SGHVS and FNYEAQ. The CDR3 runs to 15 residues. V gave up 4 bases and J gave up 9 bases, with 19 bases separating them. CDR3 DNA sequence: TGTGCCAGCAGCTCGGTGGCGGGGCGCTCGGGTGAGCAGTTCTTC. Translation gives CASSSVAGRSGEQFF.

A remark on this clone: The same CDR3 can be traced to other DNA sequences in this sample. The chain joins TRBV10-3 to TRBJ1-2, with D possibly matching TRBD1 (5 bases). Germline values: CDR1 ENHRY, CDR2 SYGVKD. V lost 0 bases to trimming and J lost 3 bases, with 8 bases between them. CDR3 length: 14 residues. DNA for the CDR3: TGTGCCATCAGTGAGTCGAAAGGGGACTATGGCTACACCTTC. It is translated as CAISESKGDYGYTF.

The chain recombines TRBV28 with TRBJ2-7; TRBD2 agrees at 14 bases. The CDR3 totals 14 residues. Germline V lookup: CDR1 MDHEN, CDR2 SYDVKM. Unmatched junction bases numbered 4, after V lost 5 bases and J lost 7 bases. The CDR3 DNA sequence: TGTGCCAGCAGTCTCGGACTAGCGGGAGGAGAGCAGTACTTC. Translated: CASSLGLAGGEQYF.

V is TRBV11-3 and J is TRBJ2-5; 8 positions match TRBD1. The J segment lost 13 bases and the V segment lost 0 bases, leaving 4 bases of the junction unmatched. Germline V gene data show CDR1 as SGHNT and CDR2 as YENEEA. The CDR3 extends over 12 amino acids. The CDR3 DNA sequence: TGTGCCAGCAGCTTAGACAGGGGGCCCGTGTACTTC. As protein: CASSLDRGPVYF.

The rearrangement links TRBV10-3 to TRBJ1-4; TRBD1 aligns across 8 bases. This CDR3 is 15 amino acids long. V lost 2 bases, J lost 7 bases, and 6 bases stayed unmatched. Germline lookup yields CDR1 ENHRY and CDR2 SYGVKD. The CDR3 region has the DNA TGTGCCATCAGTGAGAGACAGGGGAGTGGTGAAAAACTGTTTTTT. Residues: CAISERQGSGEKLFF.

This chain uses TRBV7-2 with TRBJ2-7, with D uncertain. The CDR3 length is 14 residues. Trimming shortened V by 1 base and J by 2 bases, and 9 bases separated the two germline ends. Germline-derived CDR1 and CDR2 are SGHTA and FQGNSA. CDR3 bases: TGTGCCAGCAGCTTAGACTGGAGTGCCTACGAGCAGTACTTC. As protein: CASSLDWSAYEQYF.

The gene calls are TRBV27 and TRBJ1-3, with a tentative D call TRBD1 (5 bases). Trimming stripped 2 bases from V and 4 bases from J, with 9 bases between. The CDR3 sequence is 14 residues long. In germline, CDR1 is MNHEY, CDR2 SMNVEV (reference sequence). Written as DNA, the CDR3 is TGTGCCAGCAGTTTAAAGGGGAACGGAAACACCATATATTTT. Protein product: CASSLKGNGNTIYF.

The J gene is TRBJ1-2, the V gene TRBV18; D gene unclear. The V end was cut by 1 base, the J end by 4 bases, with 10 bases between. Germline assignment: CDR1 KGHSH and CDR2 LQKENI. The CDR3 contains 14 residues. The CDR3 sequence: CASSPRGDTYGYTF. The CDR3 region has the DNA TGTGCCAGCTCACCACGGGGAGACACCTATGGCTACACCTTC.

The V gene is TRBV19, the J gene TRBJ2-1; 15 nucleotides line up with TRBD2. Trimming at V came to 6 bases and at J to 4 bases, leaving 10 bases not matched to a gene. CDR3 length: 18 residues. Germline values: CDR1 LNHDA, CDR2 SQIVND (reference sequence). CDR3 residues: CASRGTSGRIRRYNEQFF. DNA for the CDR3: TGTGCCAGTAGGGGGACTAGCGGGAGGATACGACGTTACAATGAGCAGTTCTTC.

This chain joins TRBV2 and TRBJ2-1; 8 positions match TRBD2. The junction had 4 bases not matched to a gene; V was cut back by 5 bases and J by 4 bases. CDR1 and CDR2 (germline): SNHLY, FYNNEI. The CDR3 consists of 14 residues. CDR3 nucleotide sequence: TGTGCCAGCAGTTATCGGGAGGGGTACAATGAGCAGTTCTTC. Amino acids: CASSYREGYNEQFF. The whole variable domain, remainder taken from reference TRBV2 and TRBJ2-1, is EPEVTQTPSHQVTQMGQEVILRCVPISNHLYFYWYRQILGQKVEFLVSFYNNEISEKSEIFDDQFSVERPDGSNFTLKIRSTKLEDSAMYFCASSYREGYNEQFFGPGTRLTVL.